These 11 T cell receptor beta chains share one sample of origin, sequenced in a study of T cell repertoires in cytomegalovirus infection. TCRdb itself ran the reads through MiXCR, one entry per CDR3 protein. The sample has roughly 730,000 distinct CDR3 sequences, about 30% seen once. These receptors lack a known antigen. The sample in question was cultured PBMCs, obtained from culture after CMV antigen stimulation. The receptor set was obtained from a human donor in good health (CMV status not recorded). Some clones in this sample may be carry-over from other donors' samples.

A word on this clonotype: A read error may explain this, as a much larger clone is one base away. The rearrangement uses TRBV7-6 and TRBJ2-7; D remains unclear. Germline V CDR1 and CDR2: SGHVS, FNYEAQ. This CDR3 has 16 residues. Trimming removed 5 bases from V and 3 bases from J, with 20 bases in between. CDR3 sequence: CASSADSSLWVYEQYF. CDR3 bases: TGTGCCAGCAGCGCAGACTCGAGTTTGTGGGTCTACGAGCAGTACTTC.

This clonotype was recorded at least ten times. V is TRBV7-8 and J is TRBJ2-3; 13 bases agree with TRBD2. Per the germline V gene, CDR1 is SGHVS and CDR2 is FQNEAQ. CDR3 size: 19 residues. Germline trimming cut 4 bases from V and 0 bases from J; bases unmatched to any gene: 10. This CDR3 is CASSSRGLAGRLSTDTQYF. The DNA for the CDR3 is TGTGCCAGCAGCTCCCGGGGACTAGCGGGACGACTTAGCACAGATACGCAGTATTTT.

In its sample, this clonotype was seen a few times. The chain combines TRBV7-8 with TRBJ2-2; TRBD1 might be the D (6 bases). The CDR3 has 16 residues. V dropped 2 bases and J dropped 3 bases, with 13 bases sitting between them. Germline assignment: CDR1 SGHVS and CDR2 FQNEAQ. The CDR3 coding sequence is TGTGCCAGCAGCTTATATTATAACAGGGACACCGGGGAGCTGTTTTTT. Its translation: CASSLYYNRDTGELFF.

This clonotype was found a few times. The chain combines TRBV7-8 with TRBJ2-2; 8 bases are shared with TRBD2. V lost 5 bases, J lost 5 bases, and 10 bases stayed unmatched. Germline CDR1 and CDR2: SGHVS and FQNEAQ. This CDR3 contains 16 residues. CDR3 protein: CASSLVGGGGTGELFF. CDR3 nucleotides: TGTGCCAGCAGCCTGGTGGGAGGCGGGGGGACCGGGGAGCTGTTTTTT. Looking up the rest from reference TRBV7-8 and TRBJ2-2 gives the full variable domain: GAGVSQSPRYKVAKRGQDVALRCDPISGHVSLFWYQQALGQGPEFLTYFQNEAQLDKSGLPSDRFFAERPEGSVSTLKIQRTQQEDSAVYLCASSLVGGGGTGELFFGEGSRLTVL.

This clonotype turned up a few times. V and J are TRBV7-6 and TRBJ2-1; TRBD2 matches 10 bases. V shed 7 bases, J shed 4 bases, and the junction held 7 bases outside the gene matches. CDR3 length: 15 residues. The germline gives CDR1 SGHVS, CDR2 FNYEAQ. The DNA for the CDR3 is TGTGCCAGCACCTCACTAGCGGGAAGGTACAATGAGCAGTTCTTC. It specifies CASTSLAGRYNEQFF.

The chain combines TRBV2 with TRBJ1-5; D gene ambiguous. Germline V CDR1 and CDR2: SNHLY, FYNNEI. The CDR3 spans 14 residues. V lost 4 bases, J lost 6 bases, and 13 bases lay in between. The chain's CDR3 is CASSADGRGQPQHF. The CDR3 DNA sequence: TGTGCCAGCAGTGCGGACGGGAGAGGTCAGCCCCAGCATTTT. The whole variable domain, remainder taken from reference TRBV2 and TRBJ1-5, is EPEVTQTPSHQVTQMGQEVILRCVPISNHLYFYWYRQILGQKVEFLVSFYNNEISEKSEIFDDQFSVERPDGSNFTLKIRSTKLEDSAMYFCASSADGRGQPQHFGDGTRLSIL.

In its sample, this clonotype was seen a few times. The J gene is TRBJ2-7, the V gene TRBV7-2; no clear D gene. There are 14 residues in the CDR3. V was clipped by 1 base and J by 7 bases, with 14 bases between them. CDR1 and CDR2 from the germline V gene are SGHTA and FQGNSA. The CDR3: CASSLGSLAFEQYF. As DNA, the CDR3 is TGTGCCAGCAGCTTAGGGTCCCTGGCCTTTGAGCAGTACTTC.

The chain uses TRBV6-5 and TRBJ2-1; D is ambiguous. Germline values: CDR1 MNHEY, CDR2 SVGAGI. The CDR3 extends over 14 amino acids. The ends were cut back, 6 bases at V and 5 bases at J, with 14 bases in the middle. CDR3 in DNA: TGTGCCAGCAGAACATACCCAGGCCACAATGAGCAGTTCTTC. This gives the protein CASRTYPGHNEQFF.

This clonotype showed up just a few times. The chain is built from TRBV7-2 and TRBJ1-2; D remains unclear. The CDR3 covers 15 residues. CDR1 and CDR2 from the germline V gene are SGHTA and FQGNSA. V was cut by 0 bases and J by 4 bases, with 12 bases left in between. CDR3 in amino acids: CASSLARISPYGYTF. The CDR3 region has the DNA TGTGCCAGCAGCTTAGCCCGTATCTCCCCCTATGGCTACACCTTC.

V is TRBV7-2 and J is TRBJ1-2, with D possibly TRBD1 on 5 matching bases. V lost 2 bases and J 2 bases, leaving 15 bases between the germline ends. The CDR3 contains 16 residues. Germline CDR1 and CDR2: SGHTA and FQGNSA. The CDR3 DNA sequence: TGTGCCAGCAGCTTACCTGGCCAGGGATCCAACTATGGCTACACCTTC. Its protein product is CASSLPGQGSNYGYTF. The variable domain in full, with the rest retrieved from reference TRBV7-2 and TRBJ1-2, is GAGVSQSPSNKVTEKGKDVELRCDPISGHTALYWYRQSLGQGLEFLIYFQGNSAPDKSGLPSDRFSAERTGGSVSTLTIQRTQQEDSAVYLCASSLPGQGSNYGYTFGSGTRLTVV.

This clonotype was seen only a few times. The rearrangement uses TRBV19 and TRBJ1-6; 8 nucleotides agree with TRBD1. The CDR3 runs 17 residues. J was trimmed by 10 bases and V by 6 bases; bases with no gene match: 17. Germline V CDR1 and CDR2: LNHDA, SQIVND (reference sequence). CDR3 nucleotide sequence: TGTGCCAGTAGACCGACCCCAAGGACAGGGACGTGGTCACCCCTCCACTTT. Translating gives CASRPTPRTGTWSPLHF.